A selection of T cell receptor beta chains follows, all from one sample in a study of prognosis after radiotherapy for stage I lung cancer. One entry per CDR3 protein results from TCRdb running MiXCR on the multiplex PCR reads. This table holds 26,000 or so distinct CDR3 sequences, around 32% found once. The specimen comprised PBMCs, sampled before or after stereotactic body radiation therapy (not recorded which). These receptors all come from a donor over 45 with non-small cell lung cancer. Both conserved end residues are part of each CDR3. The order of the fields is clone size, CDR3 length, D gene, V gene, J gene, CDR3 protein, CDR3 DNA. A D gene is named only where the DNA matches it firmly. Size values are once, few and many counts, or a class for expanded clones, and some rows have none.

-	13	-	TRBV7-9	TRBJ1-1	CASSLAQDTEAFF	TGTGCCAGCAGCTTAGCGCAGGACACTGAAGCTTTCTTT
many	13	-	TRBV19	TRBJ1-5	CASSLNSNQPQHF	TGTGCCAGTAGCCTTAATAGCAATCAGCCCCAGCATTTT
once	14	TRBD1	TRBV2	TRBJ1-2	CASRGQGGNYGYTF	TGTGCCAGCAGAGGACAGGGAGGTAACTATGGCTACACCTTC
many	16	TRBD1	TRBV13	TRBJ1-1	CASSLTPTGWNTEAFF	TGTGCCAGCAGCTTAACCCCGACAGGGTGGAACACTGAAGCTTTCTTT
many	15	-	TRBV9	TRBJ1-6	CASSVLSGNNSPLHF	TGTGCCAGCAGCGTACTATCAGGCAATAATTCACCCCTCCACTTT
once	12	-	TRBV7-9	TRBJ1-6	CASSSFNSPLHF	TGTGCCAGCAGCTCCTTTAATTCACCCCTCCACTTT
many	15	-	TRBV27	TRBJ1-6	CASRQQGSYNSPLHF	TGTGCCAGCAGACAACAGGGATCCTATAATTCACCCCTCCACTTT
many	15	-	TRBV7-8	TRBJ1-1	CASSPTQAGITEAFF	TGTGCCAGCAGCCCAACGCAGGCAGGGATCACTGAAGCTTTCTTT
many	13	-	TRBV11-2	TRBJ1-2	CASSLVIGGGYTF	TGTGCCAGCAGCTTAGTCATAGGCGGTGGCTACACCTTC
-	13	-	TRBV11-2	TRBJ1-1	CASSLVVNTEAFF	TGTGCCAGCAGCTTAGTCGTGAACACTGAAGCTTTCTTT
-	15	-	TRBV29-1	TRBJ2-2	CSVEEVYMGTGELFF	TGCAGCGTTGAAGAGGTGTACATGGGTACCGGGGAGCTGTTTTTT
many	16	-	TRBV7-9	TRBJ2-3	CASSPKTNQGTDTQYF	TGTGCCAGCAGCCCGAAGACAAACCAGGGCACAGATACGCAGTATTTT
many	13	-	TRBV9	TRBJ1-5	CASSVQSNQPQHF	TGTGCCAGCAGCGTTCAAAGCAATCAGCCCCAGCATTTT
many	15	-	TRBV12-3/TRBV12-4	TRBJ1-3	CASTFARASGNTIYF	TGTGCCAGCACCTTTGCCCGAGCCTCTGGAAACACCATATATTTT
many	14	-	TRBV18	TRBJ1-5	CASSPSSSNQPQHF	TGTGCCAGCTCCCCCTCGAGTAGCAATCAGCCCCAGCATTTT
many	14	TRBD2	TRBV5-1	TRBJ2-2	CASSSLAGGGELFF	TGCGCCAGCAGCTCTTTAGCGGGCGGCGGGGAGCTGTTTTTT
-	15	-	TRBV6-1	TRBJ2-2	CASKFAALNTGELFF	TGTGCCAGTAAGTTCGCGGCCTTGAACACCGGGGAGCTGTTTTTT
once	16	-	TRBV10-3	TRBJ1-2	CAVSEERCAYNYGYTF	TGTGCCGTCAGTGAGGAGAGGTGCGCGTATAACTATGGCTACACCTTC
many	15	-	TRBV6-1	TRBJ2-2	CASTLRGANTGELFF	TGTGCCAGTACCCTGAGGGGTGCGAACACCGGGGAGCTGTTTTTT
-	18	TRBD2	TRBV7-9	TRBJ2-1	CASRSGTSCPRAHNEQFF	TGTGCCAGCAGGTCCGGGACTAGCTGCCCCCGGGCCCACAATGAGCAGTTCTTC
many	11	-	TRBV28	TRBJ2-7	CASSLVGEQYF	TGTGCCAGCAGTTTAGTTGGTGAGCAGTACTTC
many	12	-	TRBV20-1	TRBJ1-5	CSARRGGQPQHF	TGCAGTGCTAGAAGGGGAGGACAGCCCCAGCATTTT
-	16	-	TRBV6-2/TRBV6-3	TRBJ1-2	CASSYHQGSINYGYTF	TGTGCCAGCAGTTACCATCAGGGATCCATTAACTATGGCTACACCTTC
-	18	TRBD2	TRBV5-1	TRBJ2-7	CASSLAELGLAGSYEQYF	TGCGCCAGCAGCTTGGCGGAACTCGGGCTAGCGGGGTCCTACGAGCAGTACTTC
-	15	TRBD1	TRBV28	TRBJ1-6	CASTESQGRSSPLHF	TGTGCCAGCACCGAATCACAGGGGCGGAGTTCACCCCTCCACTTT
many	15	TRBD2	TRBV7-3	TRBJ2-1	CASSLVRGGHNEQFF	TGTGCCAGCAGCTTAGTCCGCGGGGGGCACAATGAGCAGTTCTTC
many	13	TRBD1	TRBV27	TRBJ1-5	CASSARGNQPQHF	TGTGCCAGCAGTGCCAGGGGGAATCAGCCCCAGCATTTT
many	14	-	TRBV5-1	TRBJ1-2	CASSPLTGGSSYTF	TGCGCCAGCAGCCCCTTGACCGGGGGTAGTAGCTACACCTTC
many	15	-	TRBV24-1	TRBJ2-5	CATSDPRGSGETQYF	TGTGCCACCAGTGATCCACGAGGGTCGGGAGAGACCCAGTACTTC
-	16	TRBD1	TRBV19	TRBJ2-7	CASTQTSRGQCYEHYF	TGTGCCAGTACCCAGACATCTCGGGGACAGTGCTACGAGCATTACTTC
many	17	-	TRBV7-9	TRBJ2-3	CASSEPKLVRLTDTQYF	TGTGCCAGCAGCGAACCTAAACTAGTTCGTCTCACAGATACGCAGTATTTT
many	15	TRBD2	TRBV6-1	TRBJ2-1	CASSTSVDSYNEQFF	TGTGCCAGCAGTACTAGCGTAGACTCCTACAATGAGCAGTTCTTC
-	15	-	TRBV6-9	TRBJ2-3	CASSYGDAGADTQYF	TGTGCCAGCAGTTATGGGGACGCCGGCGCAGATACTCAGTATTTT
many	14	-	TRBV6-5	TRBJ2-1	CASSYDPFYNEQFF	TGTGCCAGCAGTTACGACCCGTTCTACAATGAGCAGTTCTTC
many	14	TRBD2	TRBV20-1	TRBJ2-7	CSAGKTSVLSEQYF	TGCAGTGCTGGAAAGACTAGCGTACTCTCCGAGCAGTACTTC
-	17	TRBD1	TRBV6-1	TRBJ1-6	CVSSPRTGSSYNSPIHF	TGTGTCAGCAGTCCACGGACAGGGAGCTCCTATAATTCACCCATCCACTTT
many	14	-	TRBV12-3/TRBV12-4	TRBJ1-1	CASSLMGSNTEAFF	TGTGCCAGCAGTTTAATGGGCAGCAACACTGAAGCTTTCTTT
many	12	-	TRBV6-1	TRBJ1-2	CASSDRVRGYTF	TGTGCCAGCAGTGACAGGGTTCGAGGCTACACCTTC
many	13	TRBD1	TRBV6-2/TRBV6-3	TRBJ1-1	CASSTRTGTEAFF	TGTGCCAGCAGCACCCGGACAGGGACTGAAGCTTTCTTT
many	13	-	TRBV5-1	TRBJ2-5	CASSPLSQETQYF	TGCGCCAGCAGCCCTTTGTCCCAAGAGACCCAGTACTTC
many	16	-	TRBV7-6	TRBJ1-1	CASSSLDSTLNTEAFF	TGTGCCAGCAGCTCCTTAGACAGCACCCTGAACACTGAAGCTTTCTTT
many	14	TRBD2	TRBV7-9	TRBJ2-7	CASSPAGLPYEQYF	TGTGCCAGCAGCCCAGCGGGACTCCCCTACGAGCAGTACTTC
-	15	TRBD1	TRBV2	TRBJ2-3	CASRARTGLADTQYF	TGTGCCAGCAGGGCTCGGACAGGGCTTGCAGATACGCAGTATTTT
many	14	TRBD1	TRBV27	TRBJ2-7	CASSLYRGSYEQYF	TGTGCCAGCAGTTTATACAGGGGTTCCTACGAGCAGTACTTC
many	14	TRBD1	TRBV28	TRBJ1-2	CASSTPTGGYGYTF	TGTGCCAGCAGCACTCCGACAGGGGGCTATGGCTACACCTTC
many	13	TRBD1	TRBV28	TRBJ1-4	CATAGQNNEKLFF	TGTGCCACCGCGGGACAGAATAATGAAAAACTGTTTTTT